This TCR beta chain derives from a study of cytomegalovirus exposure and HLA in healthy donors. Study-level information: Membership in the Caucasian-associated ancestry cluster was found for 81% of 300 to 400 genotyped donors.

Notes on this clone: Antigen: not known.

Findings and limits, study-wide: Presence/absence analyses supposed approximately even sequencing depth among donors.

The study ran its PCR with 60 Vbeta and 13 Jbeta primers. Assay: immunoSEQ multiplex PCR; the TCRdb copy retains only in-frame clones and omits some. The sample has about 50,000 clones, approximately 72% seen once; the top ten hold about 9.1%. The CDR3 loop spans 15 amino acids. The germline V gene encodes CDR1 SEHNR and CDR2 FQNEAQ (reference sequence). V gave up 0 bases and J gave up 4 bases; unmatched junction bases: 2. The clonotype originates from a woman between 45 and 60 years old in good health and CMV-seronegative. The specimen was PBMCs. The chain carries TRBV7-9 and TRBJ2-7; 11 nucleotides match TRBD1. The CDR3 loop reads CASSLAGTGGYEQYF. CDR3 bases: TGTGCCAGCAGCTTAGCCGGGACAGGGGGGTACGAGCAGTACTTC. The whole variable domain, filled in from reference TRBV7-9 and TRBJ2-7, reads DTGVSQNPRHKITKRGQNVTFRCDPISEHNRLYWYRQTLGQGPEFLTYFQNEAQLEKSRLLSDRFSAERPKGSFSTLEIQRTEQGDSAMYLCASSLAGTGGYEQYFGPGTRLTVT.